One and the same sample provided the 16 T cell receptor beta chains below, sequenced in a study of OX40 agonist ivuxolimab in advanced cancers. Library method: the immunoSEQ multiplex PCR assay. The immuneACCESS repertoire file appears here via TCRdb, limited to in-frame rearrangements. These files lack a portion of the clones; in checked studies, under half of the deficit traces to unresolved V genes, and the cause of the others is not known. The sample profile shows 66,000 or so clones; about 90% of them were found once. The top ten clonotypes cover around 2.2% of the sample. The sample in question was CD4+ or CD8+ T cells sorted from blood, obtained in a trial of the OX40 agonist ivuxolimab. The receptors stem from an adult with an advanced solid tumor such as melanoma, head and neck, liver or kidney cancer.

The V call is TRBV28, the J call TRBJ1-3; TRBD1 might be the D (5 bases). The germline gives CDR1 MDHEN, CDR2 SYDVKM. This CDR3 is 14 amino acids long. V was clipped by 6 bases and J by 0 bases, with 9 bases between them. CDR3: CASSLGVSGNTIYF. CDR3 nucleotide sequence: TGTGCCAGCAGCCTAGGGGTCTCTGGAAACACCATATATTTT.

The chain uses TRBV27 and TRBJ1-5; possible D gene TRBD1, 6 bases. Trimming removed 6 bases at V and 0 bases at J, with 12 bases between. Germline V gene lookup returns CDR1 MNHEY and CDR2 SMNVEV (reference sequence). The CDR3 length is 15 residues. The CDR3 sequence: CASSNWTDSNQPQHF. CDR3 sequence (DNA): TGTGCCAGCAGCAATTGGACAGATAGCAATCAGCCCCAGCATTTT.

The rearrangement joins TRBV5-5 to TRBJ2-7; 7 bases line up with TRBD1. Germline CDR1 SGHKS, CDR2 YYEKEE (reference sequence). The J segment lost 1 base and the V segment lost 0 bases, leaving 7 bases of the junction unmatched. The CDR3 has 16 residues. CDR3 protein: CASSLAPGQSSYEQYF. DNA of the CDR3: TGTGCCAGCAGCTTGGCACCGGGACAGTCTTCCTACGAGCAGTACTTC.

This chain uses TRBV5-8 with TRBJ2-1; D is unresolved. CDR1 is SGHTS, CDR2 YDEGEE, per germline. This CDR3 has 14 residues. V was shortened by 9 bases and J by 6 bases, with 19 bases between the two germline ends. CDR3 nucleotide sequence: TGTGCCACCCTTCTAGGTTTTCGAGCCAATGAGCAGTTCTTC. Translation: CATLLGFRANEQFF. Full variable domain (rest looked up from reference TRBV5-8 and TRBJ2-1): EAGVTQSPTHLIKTRGQQATLRCSPISGHTSVYWYQQALGLGLQFLLWYDEGEERNRGNFPPRFSGRQFPNYSSELNVNALELEDSALYLCATLLGFRANEQFFGPGTRLTVL.

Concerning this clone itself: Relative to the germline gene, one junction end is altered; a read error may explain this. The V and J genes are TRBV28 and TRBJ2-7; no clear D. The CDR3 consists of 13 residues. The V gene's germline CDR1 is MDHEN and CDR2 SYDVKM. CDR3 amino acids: CASSLKSPYVQYF. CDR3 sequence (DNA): TGTGCCAGCAGTTTAAAATCCCCGTACGTGCAGTACTTC. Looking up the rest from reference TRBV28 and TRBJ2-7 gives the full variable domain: DVKVTQSSRYLVKRTGEKVFLECVQDMDHENMFWYRQDPGLGLRLIYFSYDVKMKEKGDIPEGYSVSREKKERFSLILESASTNQTSMYLCASSLKSPYVQYFGPGTRLTVT.

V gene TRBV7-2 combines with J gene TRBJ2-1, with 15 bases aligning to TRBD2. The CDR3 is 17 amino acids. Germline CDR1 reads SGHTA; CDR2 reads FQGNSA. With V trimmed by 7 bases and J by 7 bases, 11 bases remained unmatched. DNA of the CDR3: TGTGCCAGCAACCCTCCGGGACTAGCGGGAGGAGGGAATGAGCAGTTCTTC. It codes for CASNPPGLAGGGNEQFF.

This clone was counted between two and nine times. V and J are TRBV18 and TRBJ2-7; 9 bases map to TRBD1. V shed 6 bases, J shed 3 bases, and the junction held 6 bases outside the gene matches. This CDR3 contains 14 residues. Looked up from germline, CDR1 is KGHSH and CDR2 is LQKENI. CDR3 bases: TGTGCCAGCTCCCCCACGGACAGGGGCTACGAGCAGTACTTC. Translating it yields CASSPTDRGYEQYF.

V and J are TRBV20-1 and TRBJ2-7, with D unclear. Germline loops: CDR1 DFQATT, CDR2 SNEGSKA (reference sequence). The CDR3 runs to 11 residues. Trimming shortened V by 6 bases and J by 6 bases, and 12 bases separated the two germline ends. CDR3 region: CSAREKVEQYF. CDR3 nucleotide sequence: TGCAGTGCGCGAGAAAAGGTCGAGCAGTACTTC.

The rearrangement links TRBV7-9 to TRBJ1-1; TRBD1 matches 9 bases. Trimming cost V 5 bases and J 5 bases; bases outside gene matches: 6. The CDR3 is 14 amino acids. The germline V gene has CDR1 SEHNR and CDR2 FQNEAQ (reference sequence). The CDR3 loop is CASSRQGQGTEAFF. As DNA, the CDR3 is TGTGCCAGCAGCAGACAGGGACAGGGTACTGAAGCTTTCTTT.

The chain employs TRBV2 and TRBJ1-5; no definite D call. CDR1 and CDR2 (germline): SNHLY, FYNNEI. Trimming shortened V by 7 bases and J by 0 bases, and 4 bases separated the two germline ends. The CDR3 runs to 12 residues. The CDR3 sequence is CASTDSNQPQHF. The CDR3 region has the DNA TGTGCCAGCACCGATAGCAATCAGCCCCAGCATTTT.

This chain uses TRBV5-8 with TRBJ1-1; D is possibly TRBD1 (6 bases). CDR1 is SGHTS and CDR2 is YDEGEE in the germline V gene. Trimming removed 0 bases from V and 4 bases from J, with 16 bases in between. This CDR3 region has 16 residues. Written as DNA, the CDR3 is TGTGCCAGCAGCTTGGTCCTGGGTGCAGGGGCCACTGAAGCTTTCTTT. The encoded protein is CASSLVLGAGATEAFF.

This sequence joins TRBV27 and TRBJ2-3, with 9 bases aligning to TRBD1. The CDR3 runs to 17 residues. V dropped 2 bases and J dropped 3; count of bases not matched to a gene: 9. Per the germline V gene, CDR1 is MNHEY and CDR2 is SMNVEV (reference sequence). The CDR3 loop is CASSLLLGTGSTDTQYF. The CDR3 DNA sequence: TGTGCCAGCAGTTTACTTCTCGGGACAGGGTCAACAGATACGCAGTATTTT.

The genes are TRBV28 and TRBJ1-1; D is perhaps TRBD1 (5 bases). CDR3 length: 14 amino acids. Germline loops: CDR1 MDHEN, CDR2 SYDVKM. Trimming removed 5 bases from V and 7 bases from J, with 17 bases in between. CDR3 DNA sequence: TGTGCCAGCAGTCGACTTACGGGACCGCTTGAAGCTTTCTTT. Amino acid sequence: CASSRLTGPLEAFF.

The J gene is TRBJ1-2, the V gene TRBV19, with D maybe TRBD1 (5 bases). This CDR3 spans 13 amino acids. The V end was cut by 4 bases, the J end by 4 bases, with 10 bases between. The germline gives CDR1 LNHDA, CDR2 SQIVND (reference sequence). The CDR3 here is CASSRGRGYGYTF. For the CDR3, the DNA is TGTGCCAGTAGTAGGGGCCGGGGCTATGGCTACACCTTC.

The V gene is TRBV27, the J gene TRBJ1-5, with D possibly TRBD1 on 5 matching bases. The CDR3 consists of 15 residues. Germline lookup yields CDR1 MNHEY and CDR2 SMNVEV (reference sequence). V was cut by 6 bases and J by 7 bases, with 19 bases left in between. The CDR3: CASSTQGGQKQPQHF. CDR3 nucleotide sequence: TGTGCCAGCAGCACCCAGGGAGGGCAAAAGCAGCCCCAGCATTTT.

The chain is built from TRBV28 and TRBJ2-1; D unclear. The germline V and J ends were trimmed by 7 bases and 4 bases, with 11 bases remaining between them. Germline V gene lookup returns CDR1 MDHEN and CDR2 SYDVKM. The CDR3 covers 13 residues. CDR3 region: CASTSTLYNEQFF. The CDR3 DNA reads TGTGCCAGCACCTCGACACTTTACAATGAGCAGTTCTTC.